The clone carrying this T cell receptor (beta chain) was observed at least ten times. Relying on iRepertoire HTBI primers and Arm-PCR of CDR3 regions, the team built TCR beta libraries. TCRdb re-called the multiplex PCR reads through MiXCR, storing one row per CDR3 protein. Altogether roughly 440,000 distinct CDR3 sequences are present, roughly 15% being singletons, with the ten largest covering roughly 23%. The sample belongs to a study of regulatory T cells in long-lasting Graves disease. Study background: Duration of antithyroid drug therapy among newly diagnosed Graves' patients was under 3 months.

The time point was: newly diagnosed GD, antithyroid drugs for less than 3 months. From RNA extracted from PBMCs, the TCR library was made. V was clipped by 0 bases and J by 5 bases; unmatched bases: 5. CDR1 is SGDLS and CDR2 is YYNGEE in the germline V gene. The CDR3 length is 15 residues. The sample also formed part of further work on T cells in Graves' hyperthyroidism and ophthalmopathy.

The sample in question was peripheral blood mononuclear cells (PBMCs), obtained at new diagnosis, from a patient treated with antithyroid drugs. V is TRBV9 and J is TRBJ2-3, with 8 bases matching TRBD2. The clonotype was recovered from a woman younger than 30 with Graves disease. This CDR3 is CASSVGGAGGDTQYF. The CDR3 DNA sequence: TGTGCCAGCAGCGTAGGTGGTGCGGGAGGAGATACGCAGTATTTT.